The 24 T cell receptor beta chains below all came from one sample that was sequenced in a study of blood T cells in healthy people across ages. The use of a sample-barcoded 5' primer and a J-beta primer mix characterized a second PCR of about 7 to 12 cycles. TCRdb ran MiXCR on the 5' RACE reads and lists one entry per CDR3 protein. The table includes around 670,000 distinct CDR3 sequences, about 30% detected once. Sample: blood. The source of these receptors is a woman older than 75 in good health.

This clonotype was observed at least ten times. The chain carries TRBV2 and TRBJ2-1, with TRBD2 matching over 9 bases. V lost 6 bases to trimming and J lost 3 bases; unmatched junction nucleotides: 9. The CDR3 is 16 amino acids. Germline V gene data show CDR1 as SNHLY and CDR2 as FYNNEI. CDR3: CASSERLAGNYNEQFF. The CDR3 DNA sequence: TGTGCCAGCAGCGAGAGGCTAGCGGGGAACTACAATGAGCAGTTCTTC. The variable domain in full, with the rest retrieved from reference TRBV2 and TRBJ2-1, is EPEVTQTPSHQVTQMGQEVILRCVPISNHLYFYWYRQILGQKVEFLVSFYNNEISEKSEIFDDQFSVERPDGSNFTLKIRSTKLEDSAMYFCASSERLAGNYNEQFFGPGTRLTVL.

This clonotype has a single count. This chain connects TRBV6-6 to TRBJ1-2; 8 nucleotides agree with TRBD1. The CDR3 covers 15 residues. In germline, CDR1 is MNHNY, CDR2 SVGAGI (reference sequence). The V gene end was trimmed by 2 bases and the J gene end by 0 bases; junction bases not matched to a gene: 2. CDR3 sequence: CASSYTRGPNYGYTF. The CDR3 DNA sequence: TGTGCCAGCAGTTACACCAGGGGGCCTAACTATGGCTACACCTTC.

In the case of this clonotype: This clone may be a read error of a much larger clone one base away. CDR3 DNA: TGCAGTGCTAGCAAGACTAGCGGGGGGGGTAAGGATGAGCAGTACTTC. This translates into CSASKTSGGGKDEQYF. The chain couples TRBV20-1 to TRBJ2-5, with 14 nucleotides matching TRBD2. The CDR3 length is 16 residues. Losses at the gene ends were 3 bases for V and 11 bases for J; bases not matched to a gene: 14. The germline V gene has CDR1 DFQATT and CDR2 SNEGSKA (reference sequence).

This clonotype appeared many times. The chain employs TRBV20-1 and TRBJ2-7; D is perhaps TRBD1 or TRBD2 (5 bases each). Germline CDR1 DFQATT, CDR2 SNEGSKA (reference sequence). V was cut by 3 bases and J by 4 bases, with 13 bases left in between. The CDR3 has 13 amino acids. The CDR3 nucleotides read TGCAGTGCTAGCCGGGACGCCCCGTACGAGCAGTACTTC. Its protein product is CSASRDAPYEQYF.

This clonotype was recorded at least ten times. The chain uses TRBV7-2 and TRBJ2-2; the match to TRBD2 covers 10 bases. The CDR3 covers 15 residues. Germline assignment: CDR1 SGHTA and CDR2 FQGNSA. Trimming took 5 bases from V and 5 from J; bases not matched to a gene: 5. CDR3 loop: CASSLRTSGTGELFF. For the CDR3, the DNA is TGTGCCAGCAGCCTCCGGACTAGCGGAACCGGGGAGCTGTTTTTT.

The chain joins TRBV20-1 to TRBJ1-1; TRBD1 agrees at 7 bases. CDR1 is DFQATT, CDR2 SNEGSKA, per germline (reference sequence). V was clipped by 5 bases and J by 2 bases; unmatched bases: 5. The CDR3 runs 13 residues. CDR3 nucleotide sequence: TGCAGTGCTGGGGGACAGCTAAACACTGAAGCTTTCTTT. It is translated as CSAGGQLNTEAFF.

In its sample, this clonotype was seen many times. The chain joins TRBV28 to TRBJ2-5, with D possibly being TRBD2 (6 bases). Per germline, CDR1 MDHEN and CDR2 SYDVKM. V gave up 3 bases and J gave up 4 bases, with 12 bases separating them. CDR3 length: 14 amino acids. CDR3 in amino acids: CASSFAGTGETQYF. The CDR3 DNA is TGTGCCAGCAGTTTTGCGGGGACGGGAGAGACCCAGTACTTC.

In its sample, this clonotype was seen many times. This chain uses TRBV7-3 with TRBJ2-7; D is unclear. Germline V gives CDR1 SGHTA, CDR2 FQGTGA. The CDR3 has 13 amino acids. With 5 bases removed from V and 0 bases from J, the gap between germline ends came to 8 bases. The CDR3 DNA reads as TGTGCCAGCAGCCCAAACCCCTCCTACGAGCAGTACTTC. Protein: CASSPNPSYEQYF.

The V and J genes are TRBV19 and TRBJ1-5; D is perhaps TRBD1 (5 bases). Germline CDR1 reads LNHDA; CDR2 reads SQIVND (reference sequence). Trimming stripped 5 bases from V and 3 bases from J, with 11 bases between. This CDR3 has 14 residues. CDR3 loop: CASSLTENNQPQHF. The CDR3 coding sequence is TGTGCCAGTAGTTTGACAGAAAACAATCAGCCCCAGCATTTT.

The sample holds one count of this clonotype. A read error may explain this, as a much larger clone is one base away. The chain employs TRBV15 and TRBJ1-5; 9 bases match TRBD1. Germline V CDR1 and CDR2: LNHNV, YYDKDF (reference sequence). CDR3 length: 15 residues. CDR3 sequence: CATSRDRDRDQLQHF. DNA for the CDR3: TGTGCCACCAGCAGAGACCGGGACAGGGATCAGCTCCAGCATTTT.

Here the CDR3 DNA reads TGTGCCAGCAGTTCAGGACAGCCCTGGAACACTGAAGCTTTCTTT. Translating gives CASSSGQPWNTEAFF. The gene calls are TRBV28 and TRBJ1-1; tentatively, D is TRBD1 (6 bases). Trimming cost V 4 bases and J 1 base, with 13 bases left between them. CDR1 and CDR2 from the germline V gene are MDHEN and SYDVKM. This CDR3 has 15 residues.

Ten or more counts support this clonotype. The V gene is TRBV6-5, the J gene TRBJ1-1, with D perhaps TRBD1 (5 bases). CDR3 length: 12 amino acids. V was pared by 6 bases and J by 3 bases, with 8 bases between. Germline V CDR1 and CDR2: MNHEY, SVGAGI. Here the CDR3 DNA reads TGTGCCAGCAGAGAGGGGTACACTGAAGCTTTCTTT. It specifies CASREGYTEAFF.

This clonotype was observed a handful of times. The chain combines TRBV9 with TRBJ2-2; D remains ambiguous. Trimming cost V 1 base and J 3 bases, with 4 bases left between them. The CDR3 is 13 amino acids. Per the germline V gene, CDR1 is SGDLS and CDR2 is YYNGEE. The CDR3 sequence is CASSVRYTGELFF. In DNA, the CDR3 is TGTGCCAGCAGCGTACGATACACCGGGGAGCTGTTTTTT.

This clonotype was seen ten or more times. The rearrangement links TRBV4-1 to TRBJ2-4; no reliable D call. CDR1 and CDR2 (germline): MGHRA, YSYEKL. The CDR3 sequence is 18 residues long. V shed 0 bases and J shed 0 bases, with 15 bases lying between them. The CDR3 region has the DNA TGCGCCAGCAGCCAAGATCTGGACGACCACACAGCCAAAAACATTCAGTACTTC. The encoded protein is CASSQDLDDHTAKNIQYF.

This clonotype has at least ten counts. The chain is built from TRBV7-9 and TRBJ2-2, with 7 bases matching TRBD1. J lost 5 bases, V lost 4 bases, and 10 bases had no gene match. The CDR3 is made up of 16 amino acids. The germline CDR1 and CDR2 sequences are SEHNR and FQNEAQ (reference sequence). The CDR3 bases are TGTGCCAGCAGCTCAGCAAGGGGGCAGCGGACCGGGGAGCTGTTTTTT. Amino acid sequence: CASSSARGQRTGELFF.

On this clonotype: An end of the junction differs from the germline gene, which may be a read error. This sequence joins TRBV7-9 and TRBJ1-5, with D maybe TRBD1 (6 bases). The CDR3 has 13 residues. CDR1 and CDR2 from the germline V gene are SEHNR and FQNEAQ (reference sequence). CDR3 sequence (DNA): TGTGCCAGCAGCTTGGACAGCAATCAGCCCCGGCATTTT. Its translation is CASSLDSNQPRHF.

This clonotype was observed many times. V and J are TRBV25-1 and TRBJ2-7; TRBD1 matches 7 bases. This CDR3 region has 14 residues. Germline CDR1 MGHDK, CDR2 SYGVNS. V shed 3 bases and J 1 base; nucleotides not matched to a gene: 3. CDR3 bases: TGTGCCAGCAGTGAGAGGGGGCTTTCCTACGAGCAGTACTTC. Its protein is CASSERGLSYEQYF.

This clonotype showed up just once. This rearrangement joins TRBV19 to TRBJ1-5; D gene ambiguous. Germline CDR1 and CDR2: LNHDA and SQIVND (reference sequence). The CDR3 has 15 amino acids. V gave up 1 base and J gave up 7 bases, with 14 bases separating them. The CDR3 sequence is CASSIGRVSGQPQHF. As DNA, the CDR3 is TGTGCCAGTAGTATAGGACGGGTCTCGGGGCAGCCCCAGCATTTT.

The chain joins TRBV4-2 to TRBJ2-5; the match to TRBD1 covers 8 bases. The J call may be faulty, since TRBJ2-7 better matches the DNA end. The CDR3 runs 15 residues. Germline V gives CDR1 LGHNA, CDR2 YNFKEQ. DNA for the CDR3: TGTGCCAGCAGCGAAACCCCGGACAGGGAGTTCGAGCAGTACTTC. Translated, it gives CASSETPDREFEQYF.

Ten or more counts support this clonotype. The chain links TRBV20-1 to TRBJ2-3; TRBD2 agrees at 13 bases. The CDR3 sequence is 13 residues long. After removal of 5 bases from V and 8 bases from J, the junction contained 4 bases not matched to a gene. The germline gives CDR1 DFQATT, CDR2 SNEGSKA (reference sequence). CDR3 sequence reads: CSAEGTSGVTQYF. CDR3 sequence (DNA): TGCAGTGCTGAGGGGACTAGCGGGGTTACGCAGTATTTT.

This clonotype came up a few times. This could be a read error, since a much larger clone is one nucleotide away. This chain joins TRBV12-3 or TRBV12-4 and TRBJ2-5; TRBD1 matches at 8 bases. This CDR3 has 14 residues. Trimming removed 7 bases from V and 11 bases from J; junction bases left unmatched: 15. CDR3 region: CASILGQGYNEQYF. The CDR3 DNA follows: TGTGCCAGCATACTCGGACAGGGATACAATGAGCAGTACTTC.

The chain couples TRBV4-1 to TRBJ2-7, with 9 positions matching TRBD1. Germline V gene sequence: CDR1 MGHRA, CDR2 YSYEKL. The V gene end was trimmed by 4 bases and the J gene end by 2 bases; junction bases not matched to a gene: 6. The CDR3 consists of 15 residues. CDR3 in amino acids: CASSRTGGEAYEQYF. CDR3 coding DNA: TGCGCCAGCAGCCGTACAGGGGGCGAGGCCTACGAGCAGTACTTC.

As to this clonotype: A clone one base away is much larger, so this may be a read error. The chain joins TRBV20-1 to TRBJ2-7; D tentatively reads TRBD1 or TRBD2 (5 bases each). Germline CDR1 DFQATT, CDR2 SNEGSKA (reference sequence). V was cut by 7 bases and J by 12 bases, with 28 bases left in between. The CDR3 spans 14 residues. The CDR3 is CSGSPGSTKETRYF. The CDR3 DNA is TGCAGTGGTTCTCCAGGGAGCACCAAAGAGACCCGGTACTTC.

The chain is built from TRBV5-1 and TRBJ2-3; 8 bases are shared with TRBD2. The CDR3 is 15 amino acids. CDR1 and CDR2 (germline): SGHRS, YFSETQ. The J segment lost 6 bases and the V segment lost 5 bases, leaving 11 bases of the junction unmatched. The CDR3 DNA is TGCGCCAGCAGTGCGATAGCGGGGATGAGGGATACGCAGTATTTT. This gives the protein CASSAIAGMRDTQYF. Together with reference TRBV5-1 and TRBJ2-3, the CDR3 gives the full variable domain: KAGVTQTPRYLIKTRGQQVTLSCSPISGHRSVSWYQQTPGQGLQFLFEYFSETQRNKGNFPGRFSGRQFSNSRSEMNVSTLELGDSALYLCASSAIAGMRDTQYFGPGTRLTVL.